This section outlines one T cell receptor (beta chain) sequence together with its context. At the DNA level, this CDR3 is encoded by other sequences in the same sample as well. Trimming cost V 3 bases and J 0 bases, with 6 bases left between them. CDR3 size: 13 residues. CDR1 is KGHSH, CDR2 LQKENI, per germline. The source of the sample is a study of blood T cell repertoires in COVID-19. About the study: Donors in the United States, Italy and Spain gave samples during acute or convalescent COVID-19. T cells, B-cell-depleted T cells, or PBMCs provided the cDNA or gDNA that served as material.

Authors' methods: Amplification from reference gene primers served as the basis for estimated nucleated cell counts. Method: immunoSEQ multiplex PCR; TCRdb's copy keeps in-frame clones and lacks some. V and J calls and clone size come straight from that table; D and trimming were deduced from the DNA. The sample contains 400,000 to 450,000 clones, 70% to 90% of which appear only once. Enrollment of patients from Seattle took place during active infection, with longitudinal follow-up. This sequence joins TRBV18 and TRBJ2-7; D not certain. The specimen sequenced was peripheral blood. The receptor was derived from a man between 18 and 29 years old with COVID-19, enrolled during active disease. The CDR3 sequence is CASSPASSYEQYF. The CDR3 DNA reads as TGTGCCAGCTCACCCGCTAGCTCCTACGAGCAGTACTTC.